One sample yielded the 5 T cell receptor beta chains listed below, sequenced in a study of Graves' ophthalmopathy and Graves' hyperthyroidism. CDR3 regions of TCR beta were amplified from RNA transcripts. Second-round multiplex PCR came after a first-round RT-PCR that employed HTBI primers. Via MiXCR, TCRdb re-called the multiplex PCR reads, giving one row per CDR3 protein. The data hold about 400,000 distinct CDR3 sequences, with about 21% observed a single time. The sequenced material came from peripheral blood. Source of these receptors: a woman younger than 30 with stable Graves' hyperthyroidism.

As concerns this clonotype: A much more abundant neighbour one base away suggests this may be a read error. The conserved final phenylalanine or tryptophan is absent from the CDR3, which likely points to a read error. CDR3 region: CSASSWEGPYEQYL. The CDR3 DNA reads TGCAGTGCTAGTTCATGGGAGGGCCCTTACGAGCAGTACCTC. This chain uses TRBV20-1 with TRBJ2-7, with 7 bases lining up with TRBD2. The CDR3 is made up of 14 amino acids. V lost 3 bases to trimming and J lost 4 bases; unmatched junction nucleotides: 9. CDR1 and CDR2 from the germline V gene are DFQATT and SNEGSKA (reference sequence).

This clonotype came up many times. The chain recombines TRBV7-2 with TRBJ2-5; D unclear. V was shortened by 1 base and J by 1 base, with 10 bases between the two germline ends. This CDR3 has 15 residues. CDR1 and CDR2 from the germline V gene are SGHTA and FQGNSA. CDR3 DNA sequence: TGTGCCAGCAGCTTAGTTTCTTACGGCCAAGAGACCCAGTACTTC. It encodes CASSLVSYGQETQYF.

The chain links TRBV6-1 to TRBJ1-1, with D perhaps TRBD1 (5 bases). CDR1 is MNHNS, CDR2 SASEGT, per germline. V was pared by 6 bases and J by 0 bases, with 11 bases between. The CDR3 has 14 residues. The CDR3 spells CASSPRQMNTEAFF. CDR3 bases: TGTGCCAGCAGCCCAAGACAGATGAACACTGAAGCTTTCTTT.

The table lists this clonotype with many counts. This chain links TRBV12-3 or TRBV12-4 with TRBJ1-3; 11 bases are a match to TRBD1. V lost 5 bases, J lost 13 bases, and 4 bases stayed unmatched. This CDR3 comprises 12 residues. The CDR3 reads CASSLGQGEIYF. The CDR3 coding sequence is TGTGCCAGCAGTCTGGGACAGGGGGAAATATATTTT.

This clonotype showed up many times. V is TRBV7-6 and J is TRBJ2-7; a weak D match, TRBD1 (6 bases). V lost 4 bases and J 1 base, leaving 8 bases between the germline ends. The CDR3 loop spans 13 amino acids. Per the germline V gene, CDR1 is SGHVS and CDR2 is FNYEAQ. The chain's CDR3 is CASSYTGSYEQYF. CDR3 in DNA: TGTGCCAGCAGCTACACAGGGTCCTACGAGCAGTACTTC.